The entry below gives a single TCR beta chain sequence along with its context. This clonotype was seen more than once but under ten times. Its antigen specificity is not known. No qualities accompany the bases; no much larger clone lies one base away. Moderately to severely active disease, a Clinical Activity Score of at least 3, a NOSPECS grade of at least 4, and a duration under 3 months were present in ophthalmopathy patients. Exclusion was applied to patients with uncontrolled infections, other autoimmune diseases, pregnancy or lactation. Diagnoses relied on clinical symptoms, serum thyroxine and TRAb, thyroid ultrasound and orbital computed tomography. PBMCs were separated from around 9.1 ml of fresh peripheral blood using Ficoll-Paque density gradient centrifugation. Trizol reagent was used to extract total RNA, and RNA quality was then checked on an Agilent 2100 Bioanalyzer. The data were obtained in a study of T cells in Graves' hyperthyroidism and ophthalmopathy (dated by TCRdb to between 2018 and 2020). At the level of the whole study: Peripheral blood was collected at initial diagnosis, before any treatment. To identify distinguishing TCR V-J signatures, a discovery cohort of around 100 patients was used, comprising 40 to 45 with Graves' ophthalmopathy and roughly 60 with stable Graves' hyperthyroidism. Whether ophthalmopathy could be predicted prospectively was tested in an independent validation cohort made up of some 20 hyperthyroidism patients plus 17 patients who later progressed to ophthalmopathy. The 100 discovery patients were divided at random into training and test sets in a 7:3 ratio. In more than 5 Graves' hyperthyroidism patients, the study also compared T-cell repertoires from thyroid tissue with T-cell repertoires from blood. After sampling, hyperthyroidism patients received methimazole starting at 30 mg daily, and ophthalmopathy patients received high-dose intravenous methylprednisolone. According to the paper, TCR Vbeta CDR3 sequencing was carried out on over 130 peripheral blood samples, which came from fewer than 50 ophthalmopathy, 75 to 80 hyperthyroidism and about 17 progressor patients. The research as a whole found: A model built on a 13 V-J signature distinguished ophthalmopathy from stable hyperthyroidism, reaching around 88% sensitivity and approximately 81% specificity in cross-validation and 80%/75% in testing. In validation, the model predicted progression to ophthalmopathy a median of 6.5 months before onset, with roughly 68% sensitivity and 72.22% specificity. Sample size was not statistically predetermined, and blinding of investigators to group allocation was not performed. Most expanded thyroid clonotypes (frequency above 0.001) were also detected in blood, a finding suggesting that blood repertoires may reflect thyroid immune responses.

Amplification of TCR beta CDR3 regions was carried out from RNA transcripts. The first round of RT-PCR for the TCR CDR3 was performed with the HTBI primer set and the Qiagen OneStep RT-PCR kit. Libraries were constructed in a second round of multiplex PCR, after which size selection and purification were carried out. Sequencing of the libraries was done on an Illumina HiSeq2000 using paired-end 100 bp reads. Concerning the study's data processing: SOAPnuke was used to process the raw data, removing reads that contained adapters or uncalled bases, had a mean Phred below 15, or lacked an exact match to the constant primer or identifier. COPE v1.2.5 was used to merge the high-quality paired reads, and each unique nucleotide sequence was defined as a clonotype. Clonotypes were aligned to IMGT TRBV, TRBD and TRBJ reference segments using MiTCR v1.1. Only V-J combinations with frequency above 0.0001, covering roughly 99% of repertoires, were analysed. The TCS score was defined as the ratio of F50 (clonal expansion) to E x V (chaos), calculated using BLOSUM62-based TCRdist between CDR3 peptides within each V-J. Welch's t-statistics and random forest reduced 500 to 550 V-J features to 10 to 15, which were used in a naive Bayes classifier (R e1071). TCRdb applied fastp at Q25 and MiXCR to the public reads, then kept only in-frame beta chains. Every CDR3 protein is listed once, alongside the most common genes and DNA of its rows. These V and J calls derive from TCRdb rather than the authors' analysis. The sample table lists about 480,000 distinct CDR3 sequences, roughly a quarter of them with a count of one. Of the sample, about 11% is held by the ten largest clones.

Trimming removed 7 bases from V and 0 bases from J, leaving 9 bases between the germline ends. Taken from cysteine to phenylalanine, the CDR3 has 14 residues. The CDR3 DNA has 42 bases and is translated from base 1. Sequencing was carried out using blood. This TCR derives from a woman under 40 with Graves' ophthalmopathy. In this chain, TRBV12-3 or TRBV12-4 is recombined with TRBJ2-2; the D gene cannot be resolved reliably. The CDR3 protein sequence reads: CASTSAANTGELFF. The nucleotides read TGTGCCAGCACCTCTGCCGCGAACACCGGGGAGCTGTTTTTT.